This T cell receptor beta chain comes out of a study of control samples from healthy donors and cancer patients. Sequencing used immunoSEQ multiplex PCR; TCRdb keeps in-frame clones, though not all of them. This sample has roughly 80,000 clones, with approximately 92% found just once. The clonotype originates from a woman aged 60-70 years in good health. The specimen was blood.

The CDR3 loop is CASSWSGANVLTF. In DNA form, the CDR3 reads TGTGCCAGCAGCTGGTCTGGGGCCAACGTCCTGACTTTC. This chain links TRBV3-1 (or the pseudogene TRBV3-2) with TRBJ2-6; D remains ambiguous. V lost 5 bases and J lost 1, with 3 bases in between. This CDR3 spans 13 amino acids. Germline CDR1 LGHDT, CDR2 YNNKEL (reference sequence).